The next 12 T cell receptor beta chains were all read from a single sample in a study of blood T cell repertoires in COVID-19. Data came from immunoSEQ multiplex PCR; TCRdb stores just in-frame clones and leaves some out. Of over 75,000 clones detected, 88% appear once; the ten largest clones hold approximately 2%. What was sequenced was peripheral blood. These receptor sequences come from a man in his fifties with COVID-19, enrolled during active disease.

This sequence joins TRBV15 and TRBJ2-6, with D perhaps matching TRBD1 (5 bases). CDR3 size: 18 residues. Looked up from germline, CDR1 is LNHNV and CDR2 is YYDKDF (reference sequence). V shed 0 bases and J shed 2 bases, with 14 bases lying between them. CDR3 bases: TGTGCCACCAGCAGAGATTTTGGGCTCAGGGCTGGGGCCAACGTCCTGACTTTC. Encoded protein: CATSRDFGLRAGANVLTF.

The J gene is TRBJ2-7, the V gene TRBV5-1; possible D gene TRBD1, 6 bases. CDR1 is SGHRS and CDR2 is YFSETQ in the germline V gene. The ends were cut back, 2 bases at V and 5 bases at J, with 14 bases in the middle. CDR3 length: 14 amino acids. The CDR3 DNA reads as TGCGCCAGCAGCTTCGGACAGAAGGGCCACGAGCAGTACTTC. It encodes CASSFGQKGHEQYF.

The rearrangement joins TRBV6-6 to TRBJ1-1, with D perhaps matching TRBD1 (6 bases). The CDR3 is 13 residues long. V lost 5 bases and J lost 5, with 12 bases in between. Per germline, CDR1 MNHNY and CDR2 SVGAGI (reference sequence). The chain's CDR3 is CASSRGGGTEAFF. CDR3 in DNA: TGTGCCAGCAGTAGAGGGGGTGGGACTGAAGCTTTCTTT.

CDR3 sequence: CASSLAGDNTGELFF. DNA for the CDR3: TGCGCCAGCAGCTTGGCGGGAGACAACACCGGGGAGCTGTTTTTT. J is TRBJ2-2 and V is TRBV5-1, with a tentative D call TRBD2 (6 bases). V gave up 0 bases and J gave up 2 bases, with 8 bases separating them. The CDR3 runs 15 residues. Germline V lookup: CDR1 SGHRS, CDR2 YFSETQ.

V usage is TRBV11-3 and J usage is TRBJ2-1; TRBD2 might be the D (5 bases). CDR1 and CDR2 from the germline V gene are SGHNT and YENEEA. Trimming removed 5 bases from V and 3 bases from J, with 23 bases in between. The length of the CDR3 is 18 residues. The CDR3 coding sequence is TGTGCCAGCAGCCCGGCGGTAGGGCGGGCCATGAACTACAATGAGCAGTTCTTC. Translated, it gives CASSPAVGRAMNYNEQFF. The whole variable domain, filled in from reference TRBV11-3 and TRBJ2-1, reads EAGVVQSPRYKIIEKKQPVAFWCNPISGHNTLYWYLQNLGQGPELLIRYENEEAVDDSQLPKDRFSAERLKGVDSTLKIQPAELGDSAVYLCASSPAVGRAMNYNEQFFGPGTRLTVL.

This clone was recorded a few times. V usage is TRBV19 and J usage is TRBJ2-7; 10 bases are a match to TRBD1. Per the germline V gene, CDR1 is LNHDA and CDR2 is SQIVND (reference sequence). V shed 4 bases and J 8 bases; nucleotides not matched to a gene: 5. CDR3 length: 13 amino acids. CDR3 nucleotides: TGTGCCAGTAGTAGCGGACAGGGGGGTAAGCAGTACTTC. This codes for CASSSGQGGKQYF.

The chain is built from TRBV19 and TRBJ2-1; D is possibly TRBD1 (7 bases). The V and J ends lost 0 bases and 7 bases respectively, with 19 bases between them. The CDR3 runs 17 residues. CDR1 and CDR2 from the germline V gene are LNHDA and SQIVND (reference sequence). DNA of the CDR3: TGTGCCAGTAGTATAGAGGGTGGGCAGGGGGGTCGGAATGAGCAGTTCTTC. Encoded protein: CASSIEGGQGGRNEQFF.

The CDR3 DNA reads TGTGCCAGCAGCCTTTACTACGAGCAGTACTTC. Encoded protein: CASSLYYEQYF. The V and J genes are TRBV11-2 and TRBJ2-7; D is uncertain. Looked up from germline, CDR1 is SGHAT and CDR2 is FQNNGV. This CDR3 region has 11 residues. Trimming cost V 5 bases and J 3 bases, with 5 bases left between them.

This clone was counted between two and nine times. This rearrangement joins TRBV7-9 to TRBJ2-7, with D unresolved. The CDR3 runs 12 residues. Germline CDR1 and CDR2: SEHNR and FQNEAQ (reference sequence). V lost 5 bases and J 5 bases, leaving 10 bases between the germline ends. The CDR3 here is CASSPAVHEQYF. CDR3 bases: TGTGCCAGCAGCCCGGCGGTCCACGAGCAGTACTTC. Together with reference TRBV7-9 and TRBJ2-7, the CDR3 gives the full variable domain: DTGVSQNPRHKITKRGQNVTFRCDPISEHNRLYWYRQTLGQGPEFLTYFQNEAQLEKSRLLSDRFSAERPKGSFSTLEIQRTEQGDSAMYLCASSPAVHEQYFGPGTRLTVT.

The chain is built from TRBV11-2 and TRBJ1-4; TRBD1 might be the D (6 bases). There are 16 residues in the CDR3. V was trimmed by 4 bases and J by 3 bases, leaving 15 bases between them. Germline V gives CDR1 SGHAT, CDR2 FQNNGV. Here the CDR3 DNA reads TGTGCCAGCAGCTGGTACACGGGGGGGCCTAATGAAAAACTGTTTTTT. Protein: CASSWYTGGPNEKLFF.

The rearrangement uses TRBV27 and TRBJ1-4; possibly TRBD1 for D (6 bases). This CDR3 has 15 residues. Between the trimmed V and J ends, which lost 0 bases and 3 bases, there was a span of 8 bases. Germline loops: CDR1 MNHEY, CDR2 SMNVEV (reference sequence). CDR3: CASSLSRGSNEKLFF. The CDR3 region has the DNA TGTGCCAGCAGTTTATCCAGGGGTTCTAATGAAAAACTGTTTTTT.

The CDR3 spells CASSLAGRGLAGDYEQYF. DNA for the CDR3: TGTGCCAGCAGCTTAGCGGGCCGGGGGCTAGCGGGGGACTACGAGCAGTACTTC. J is TRBJ2-7 and V is TRBV7-2; 10 bases are shared with TRBD2. The CDR3 contains 18 residues. CDR1 is SGHTA and CDR2 is FQGNSA in the germline V gene. V lost 0 bases to trimming and J lost 3 bases; unmatched junction nucleotides: 11.